Below, 10 T cell receptor beta chains from the same sample are listed, as sequenced in a study of T cell changes during pregnancy in multiple sclerosis. Some clones are missing from TCRdb's copy, which holds only in-frame ones; the method was immunoSEQ multiplex PCR. The profile shows roughly 66,000 clones, around 92% of them singletons. The source material was peripheral blood, sampled in the first trimester of pregnancy. These receptors all stem from a female donor with multiple sclerosis, enrolled in a pregnancy study.

The CDR3 sequence is CAISELAGVTFAEQYF. CDR3 DNA: TGTGCCATCAGTGAACTAGCGGGAGTGACCTTCGCCGAGCAGTACTTC. The chain carries TRBV10-3 and TRBJ2-7; 11 nucleotides agree with TRBD2. The J segment lost 6 bases and the V segment lost 3 bases, leaving 10 bases of the junction unmatched. The CDR3 length is 16 residues. Looked up from germline, CDR1 is ENHRY and CDR2 is SYGVKD.

This clone appeared a few times. This chain connects TRBV6-5 to TRBJ1-1; D is uncertain. CDR1 MNHEY and CDR2 SVGAGI come from the germline V gene. There are 13 residues in the CDR3. With 6 bases removed from V and 4 bases from J, the gap between germline ends came to 12 bases. This CDR3 reads CASSQGRTTEAFF. The CDR3 DNA follows: TGTGCCAGCAGCCAAGGGAGGACCACTGAAGCTTTCTTT.

The genes are TRBV6-6 and TRBJ1-1; D ambiguous. Germline-derived CDR1 and CDR2 are MNHNY and SVGAGI (reference sequence). Deletions cut 2 bases from V and 3 bases from J, with 7 bases between. The CDR3 contains 13 residues. CDR3 in DNA: TGTGCCAGCAGTTACGGAGTGGACACTGAAGCTTTCTTT. It is translated as CASSYGVDTEAFF.

This CDR3 is CASGLVRETQYF. DNA of the CDR3: TGTGCCAGCGGACTAGTGAGAGAGACCCAGTACTTC. The rearrangement joins TRBV2 to TRBJ2-5, with 7 bases lining up with TRBD2. This CDR3 has 12 amino acids. The germline V gene has CDR1 SNHLY and CDR2 FYNNEI. The J segment lost 4 bases and the V segment lost 8 bases, leaving 4 bases of the junction unmatched.

The J gene is TRBJ2-2, the V gene TRBV9; TRBD2 matches 9 bases. V lost 5 bases and J lost 3; bases outside the gene matches: 5. CDR3 length equals 15 residues. Germline V gene lookup returns CDR1 SGDLS and CDR2 YYNGEE. In DNA, the CDR3 is TGTGCCAGCAGATTTAGCGGGAGTGACACCGGGGAGCTGTTTTTT. Its translation: CASRFSGSDTGELFF.

The V gene is TRBV9, the J gene TRBJ2-1; 8 nucleotides align to TRBD2. The junction had 6 bases not matched to a gene; V was cut back by 4 bases and J by 0 bases. CDR1 is SGDLS, CDR2 YYNGEE, per germline. The CDR3 loop spans 16 amino acids. The CDR3 nucleotides are TGTGCCAGCAGCTACAGAAGCGGGAGCTCCTACAATGAGCAGTTCTTC. Encoded protein: CASSYRSGSSYNEQFF.

The chain joins TRBV7-9 to TRBJ2-1; 11 bases match TRBD2. The trim removed 2 bases at V and 7 bases at J, leaving 13 bases unmatched. The CDR3 has 18 residues. CDR1 and CDR2 (germline): SEHNR, FQNEAQ (reference sequence). The CDR3 is CASSLPVETSGSGNEQFF. CDR3 sequence (DNA): TGTGCCAGCAGCTTACCCGTAGAAACTAGCGGGAGCGGGAATGAGCAGTTCTTC.

V gene TRBV28 combines with J gene TRBJ1-2; no firm D call. V was shortened by 4 bases and J by 8 bases, with 20 bases between the two germline ends. The CDR3 has 15 amino acids. The germline CDR1 and CDR2 sequences are MDHEN and SYDVKM. The CDR3 protein is CASSSYSGSWRGYTF. The CDR3, as DNA: TGTGCCAGCAGTTCGTATTCGGGGAGTTGGAGAGGCTACACCTTC.

V gene TRBV19 combines with J gene TRBJ1-5; TRBD1 aligns across 9 bases. Germline V gene sequence: CDR1 LNHDA, CDR2 SQIVND (reference sequence). V gave up 5 bases and J gave up 5 bases; unmatched junction bases: 7. This CDR3 is 15 amino acids long. The CDR3 DNA reads as TGTGCCAGTAGTCCCCGGGACAGGGACCATCAGCCCCAGCATTTT. Translating gives CASSPRDRDHQPQHF.

The rearrangement links TRBV11-3 to TRBJ1-4, with D perhaps matching TRBD1 (6 bases). Deletions cut 4 bases from V and 7 bases from J, with 13 bases between. CDR1 and CDR2 (germline): SGHNT, YENEEA. This CDR3 region has 14 residues. Written as DNA, the CDR3 is TGTGCCAGCAGCTCTCGACAGGCCGGTGAAAAACTGTTTTTT. It translates to CASSSRQAGEKLFF. Supplemented by reference TRBV11-3 and TRBJ1-4, the full variable domain reads EAGVVQSPRYKIIEKKQPVAFWCNPISGHNTLYWYLQNLGQGPELLIRYENEEAVDDSQLPKDRFSAERLKGVDSTLKIQPAELGDSAVYLCASSSRQAGEKLFFGSGTQLSVL.